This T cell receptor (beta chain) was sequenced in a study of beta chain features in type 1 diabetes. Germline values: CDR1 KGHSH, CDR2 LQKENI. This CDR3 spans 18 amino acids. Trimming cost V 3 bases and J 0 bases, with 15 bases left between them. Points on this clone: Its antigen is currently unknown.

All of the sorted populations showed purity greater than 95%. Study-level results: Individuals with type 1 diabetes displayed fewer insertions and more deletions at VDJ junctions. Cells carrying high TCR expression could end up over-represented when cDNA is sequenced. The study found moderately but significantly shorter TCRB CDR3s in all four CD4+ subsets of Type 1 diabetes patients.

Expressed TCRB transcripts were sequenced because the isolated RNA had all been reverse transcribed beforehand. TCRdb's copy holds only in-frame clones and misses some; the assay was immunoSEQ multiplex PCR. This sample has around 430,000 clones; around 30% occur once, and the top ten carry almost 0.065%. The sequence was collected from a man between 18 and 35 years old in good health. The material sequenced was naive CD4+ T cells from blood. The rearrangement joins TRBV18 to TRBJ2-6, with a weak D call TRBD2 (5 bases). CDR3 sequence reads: CASSPLPAVTSGANVLTF. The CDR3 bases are TGTGCCAGCTCACCTCTCCCAGCGGTAACCTCTGGGGCCAACGTCCTGACTTTC. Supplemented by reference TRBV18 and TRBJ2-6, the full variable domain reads NAGVMQNPRHLVRRRGQEARLRCSPMKGHSHVYWYRQLPEEGLKFMVYLQKENIIDESGMPKERFSAEFPKEGPSILRIQQVVRGDSAAYFCASSPLPAVTSGANVLTFGAGSRLTVL.